The 23 T cell receptor beta chains below come from one sample, sequenced in a study of cytomegalovirus exposure and HLA in healthy donors. The PCR contained 60 Vbeta and 13 Jbeta primers. Assay: immunoSEQ multiplex PCR; the TCRdb copy retains only in-frame clones and omits some. This table holds 200,000 to 250,000 clones, 70% found once. What was sequenced was PBMCs. The receptors come from a man aged 35-49 years in good health and CMV-seropositive.

This chain joins TRBV9 and TRBJ2-1, with 7 bases matching TRBD2. V dropped 0 bases and J dropped 0; count of bases not matched to a gene: 3. Germline CDR1 is SGDLS and CDR2 is YYNGEE. The CDR3 runs to 16 residues. The CDR3 region is CASSVELASSYNEQFF. DNA for the CDR3: TGTGCCAGCAGCGTAGAACTAGCGAGCTCCTACAATGAGCAGTTCTTC.

With regard to this clone: One junction end does not reproduce the germline sequence, and a read error may be involved. The chain joins TRBV7-9 to TRBJ1-2; D is uncertain. Looked up from germline, CDR1 is SEHNR and CDR2 is FQNEAQ (reference sequence). There are 16 residues in the CDR3. CDR3: CSSSLAREQAVYGYTF. The CDR3 DNA reads TGTTCCAGCAGCTTGGCGCGAGAGCAGGCCGTCTATGGCTACACCTTC.

CDR3 region: CASSLETGAADTQYF. The CDR3, as DNA: TGCGCCAGCAGCTTGGAGACAGGGGCGGCAGATACGCAGTATTTT. V gene TRBV5-1 combines with J gene TRBJ2-3; 8 bases fit TRBD1. The V and J ends lost 0 bases and 4 bases, in that order; junction bases with no gene match: 4. The CDR3 loop spans 15 amino acids. CDR1 is SGHRS and CDR2 is YFSETQ in the germline V gene.

The chain links TRBV7-3 to TRBJ1-1, with D perhaps matching TRBD1 (6 bases). CDR3 length: 12 residues. Trimming removed 6 bases from V and 9 bases from J, with 14 bases in between. The germline CDR1 and CDR2 sequences are SGHTA and FQGTGA. The CDR3 nucleotides read TGTGCCAGCAGTATTGGGGGGGGCAAAGCTTTCTTT. Amino acids: CASSIGGGKAFF.

CDR3 coding DNA: TGTGCCAGCAGTGACAGTTTTCGGACTGAAGCTTTCTTT. It encodes CASSDSFRTEAFF. The chain recombines TRBV6-6 with TRBJ1-1; TRBD1 might be the D (5 bases). Per the germline V gene, CDR1 is MNHNY and CDR2 is SVGAGI (reference sequence). This CDR3 contains 13 residues. The V and J ends lost 5 bases and 5 bases respectively, with 12 bases between them.

The chain links TRBV5-1 to TRBJ1-2; a weak D match, TRBD1 (6 bases). V was pared by 3 bases and J by 8 bases, with 14 bases between. CDR3 length: 13 amino acids. Germline assignment: CDR1 SGHRS and CDR2 YFSETQ. Written as DNA, the CDR3 is TGCGCCAGCAGCTGGACAGAGCCGGTCGGCTACACCTTC. Protein: CASSWTEPVGYTF.

The chain has TRBV9 and TRBJ1-3, with TRBD1 as a possible D gene (5 bases). Trimming removed 0 bases at V and 2 bases at J, with 15 bases between. This CDR3 is built from 17 residues. Germline loops: CDR1 SGDLS, CDR2 YYNGEE. The CDR3 region has the DNA TGTGCCAGCAGCGTAGAGGGGAGGGTGGCAGCTGGAAACACCATATATTTT. This codes for CASSVEGRVAAGNTIYF.

The V and J genes are TRBV7-2 and TRBJ2-5; TRBD2 aligns across 9 bases. The J call may be incorrect, as the DNA end agrees better with TRBJ2-7. CDR3 size: 15 residues. CDR1 is SGHTA and CDR2 is FQGNSA in the germline V gene. The CDR3 region is CASSSSGLALHEQYF. CDR3 in DNA: TGTGCCAGCAGCTCTTCGGGACTAGCACTCCACGAGCAGTACTTC.

This chain uses TRBV19 with TRBJ1-1; perhaps TRBD1 as D (6 bases). The germline V and J ends were trimmed by 10 bases and 0 bases, with 12 bases remaining between them. There are 13 residues in the CDR3. From germline, CDR1 is LNHDA and CDR2 SQIVND (reference sequence). In nucleotides, the CDR3 is TGTGCCACTAAAACAGGGTTGAACACTGAAGCTTTCTTT. It encodes CATKTGLNTEAFF.

The CDR3 is CASSLGLAGGEETQYF. The CDR3 DNA reads TGTGCCAGCAGCTTAGGGCTAGCGGGGGGGGAAGAGACCCAGTACTTC. The V call is TRBV7-2, the J call TRBJ2-5, with 12 positions matching TRBD2. Germline lookup yields CDR1 SGHTA and CDR2 FQGNSA. V gave up 1 base and J gave up 3 bases; unmatched junction bases: 3. The CDR3 covers 16 residues.

This clone was seen only a few times. V and J are TRBV15 and TRBJ2-5; unclear D gene. CDR1 and CDR2 (germline): LNHNV, YYDKDF (reference sequence). The CDR3 spans 15 residues. The V and J ends lost 1 base and 1 base respectively, with 10 bases between them. The CDR3 region is CATSRAIRVQETQYF. The DNA of the CDR3 is TGTGCCACCAGCAGAGCCATTCGCGTCCAAGAGACCCAGTACTTC.

V gene TRBV27 combines with J gene TRBJ2-7, with D possibly being TRBD1 (5 bases). CDR1 and CDR2 from the germline V gene are MNHEY and SMNVEV (reference sequence). The ends were cut back, 4 bases at V and 3 bases at J, with 10 bases in the middle. The CDR3 totals 13 residues. CDR3 amino acids: CASSSGFYYEQYF. CDR3 bases: TGTGCCAGCAGTTCAGGGTTTTACTACGAGCAGTACTTC.

As regards this clone: A read error is likely, as this CDR3 ends without the conserved phenylalanine or tryptophan. Because the CDR3's place on the DNA is in doubt, the DNA is left out and the CDR3 is given as listed by TCRdb. The chain recombines TRBV2 with TRBJ1-1; the table gives TRBD1 as D, unverified against the DNA. The CDR3 extends over 10 residues, inclusive of both ends. CDR1 SNHLY and CDR2 FYNNEI come from the germline V gene. CDR3 sequence reads: CASSEKDREQ.

The chain links TRBV4-3 to TRBJ1-2, with a weak D call TRBD1 (5 bases). Per germline, CDR1 LGHNA and CDR2 YSLEER. The CDR3 is made up of 18 amino acids. V lost 4 bases and J 4 bases, leaving 25 bases between the germline ends. The CDR3 region is CASSPDLGTSSAGYGYTF. CDR3 sequence (DNA): TGCGCCAGCAGCCCTGACCTGGGGACTTCCAGCGCGGGCTATGGCTACACCTTC.

The chain joins TRBV5-6 to TRBJ2-7, with a weak D call TRBD1 (5 bases). Deletions cut 2 bases from V and 3 bases from J, with 12 bases between. This CDR3 comprises 14 residues. Germline values: CDR1 SGHDT, CDR2 YYEEEE. The CDR3: CASSLPGSHYEQYF. CDR3 nucleotide sequence: TGTGCCAGCAGCTTACCAGGGTCCCACTACGAGCAGTACTTC.

The chain recombines TRBV6-5 with TRBJ1-1; 9 positions match TRBD1. Germline CDR1 and CDR2: MNHEY and SVGAGI. J was trimmed by 7 bases and V by 8 bases; bases with no gene match: 11. CDR3 length equals 14 residues. The CDR3 nucleotides read TGTGCCAGCTACGACAGGGGGGATTCGCGTGAAGCTTTCTTT. Protein sequence: CASYDRGDSREAFF.

As regards this clone: Germline and junction disagree at one end, which may indicate a read error. The chain carries TRBV7-9 and TRBJ2-6; a possible D gene is TRBD2 (5 bases). The length of the CDR3 is 16 residues. Germline lookup yields CDR1 SEHNR and CDR2 FQNEAQ (reference sequence). The CDR3 DNA is TGTTCCAGCAGCTTAGGTGGAGGCGCTGGGGCCAACGTCCTGACTTTC. Amino acids: CSSSLGGGAGANVLTF.

This clone was counted between two and nine times. V gene TRBV19 combines with J gene TRBJ1-1; 7 bases are shared with TRBD1. The V gene's germline CDR1 is LNHDA and CDR2 SQIVND (reference sequence). This CDR3 has 13 residues. V was pared by 7 bases and J by 4 bases, with 6 bases of the junction left unmatched. CDR3 bases: TGTGCCAGTAACAGGGGCGAGGGCACTGAAGCTTTCTTT. This gives the protein CASNRGEGTEAFF.

The gene calls are TRBV4-1 and TRBJ1-2; 10 nucleotides align to TRBD1. Trimming cost V 3 bases and J 8 bases; bases outside gene matches: 9. This CDR3 spans 15 amino acids. Germline values: CDR1 MGHRA, CDR2 YSYEKL. The CDR3 loop reads CASSQLDRGHYGYTF. CDR3 bases: TGCGCCAGCAGCCAGTTAGACAGGGGGCATTACGGCTACACCTTC.

The rearrangement links TRBV29-1 to TRBJ1-3; no clear D. The germline CDR1 and CDR2 sequences are SQVTM and ANQGSEA. V was trimmed by 4 bases and J by 0 bases, leaving 10 bases between them. The CDR3 covers 14 residues. The CDR3, as DNA: TGCAGCGTTGGAAACCGGAGCTCTGGAAACACCATATATTTT. Protein product: CSVGNRSSGNTIYF.

The chain recombines TRBV5-1 with TRBJ2-5, with TRBD1 matching 7 bases. The last part of the DNA fits TRBJ2-7 better; the J call may be wrong. CDR1 is SGHRS and CDR2 is YFSETQ in the germline V gene. There are 14 residues in the CDR3. CDR3 sequence reads: CASRRTGAAHEQYF. The CDR3 coding sequence is TGCGCCAGCAGACGAACAGGGGCCGCCCACGAGCAGTACTTC.

The chain joins TRBV2 to TRBJ1-2; possible D gene TRBD1, 5 bases. The germline CDR1 and CDR2 sequences are SNHLY and FYNNEI. CDR3 size: 14 residues. V was shortened by 6 bases and J by 1 base, with 12 bases between the two germline ends. CDR3 in DNA: TGTGCCAGCAGAGCGGGACGGATTAACTATGGCTACACCTTC. Protein: CASRAGRINYGYTF.

Note on this clone: Relative to the germline gene, one junction end is altered; a read error may explain this. The gene calls are TRBV28 and TRBJ2-7; a weak D match, TRBD2 (5 bases). The length of the CDR3 is 15 residues. Germline-derived CDR1 and CDR2 are MDHEN and SYDVKM. The CDR3 here is CASSLSPPLAYEQYF. Here the CDR3 DNA reads TGTGCCAGCAGCCTAAGCCCTCCCCTAGCCTACGAGCAGTACTTT. The complete variable domain, with remaining parts taken from reference TRBV28 and TRBJ2-7, reads DVKVTQSSRYLVKRTGEKVFLECVQDMDHENMFWYRQDPGLGLRLIYFSYDVKMKEKGDIPEGYSVSREKKERFSLILESASTNQTSMYLCASSLSPPLAYEQYFGPGTRLTVT.